These 10 T cell receptor beta chains originate from one sample sequenced in a study of T-cell reconstitution after alpha-beta-depleted transplantation in children. The library targeted TCRbeta and was prepared with unique molecular identifiers. One entry per CDR3 protein, called by TCRdb with MiXCR from the PCR reads. The table has 640,000 or so distinct CDR3 sequences, 16% seen once. Sequenced here: PBMCs from the stem cell graft donor, sampled from the stem cell graft. The origin of the receptors is a human donor who donated a stem cell graft to a child with acute myeloid leukemia.

This clonotype was recorded at least ten times. The genes are TRBV20-1 and TRBJ1-3; D uncertain. Germline V gene lookup returns CDR1 DFQATT and CDR2 SNEGSKA (reference sequence). V was trimmed by 0 bases and J by 0 bases, leaving 6 bases between them. The CDR3 is made up of 14 amino acids. CDR3 loop: CSARDTLSGNTIYF. DNA for the CDR3: TGCAGTGCTAGAGATACCCTCTCTGGAAACACCATATATTTT.

This clonotype was recorded many times. The chain combines TRBV20-1 with TRBJ2-2; D remains ambiguous. Germline CDR1 and CDR2: DFQATT and SNEGSKA (reference sequence). CDR3 length: 13 amino acids. V lost 6 bases to trimming and J lost 2 bases, with 10 bases between them. CDR3: CSAPNLNTGELFF. CDR3 nucleotide sequence: TGCAGTGCCCCCAACCTCAACACCGGGGAGCTGTTTTTT.

This chain uses TRBV30 with TRBJ2-7, with 11 bases aligning to TRBD2. This CDR3 is 14 amino acids long. V was clipped by 0 bases and J by 3 bases; unmatched bases: 1. The germline gives CDR1 GTSNPN, CDR2 SVGIG (reference sequence). In nucleotides, the CDR3 is TGTGCCTGGAGTGTAGGACTAGCGGGCTACGAGCAGTACTTC. Protein sequence: CAWSVGLAGYEQYF. The variable domain in full, with the rest retrieved from reference TRBV30 and TRBJ2-7, is SQTIHQWPATLVQPVGSPLSLECTVEGTSNPNLYWYRQAAGRGLQLLFYSVGIGQISSEVPQNLSASRPQDRQFILSSKKLLLSDSGFYLCAWSVGLAGYEQYFGPGTRLTVT.

The gene calls are TRBV7-9 and TRBJ1-1; the match to TRBD1 covers 8 bases. There are 13 residues in the CDR3. Germline CDR1 SEHNR, CDR2 FQNEAQ (reference sequence). V shed 4 bases and J 4 bases; nucleotides not matched to a gene: 2. CDR3 DNA: TGTGCCAGCAGCTGGACAGGGATCACTGAAGCTTTCTTT. Translation: CASSWTGITEAFF.

Many counts were recorded for this clonotype. The DNA for the CDR3 is TGCAGTGCTAGAGATAGTGCGGGTAATACGCAGTATTTT. Protein product: CSARDSAGNTQYF. V gene TRBV20-1 combines with J gene TRBJ2-3; TRBD2 might be the D (5 bases). V lost 0 bases to trimming and J lost 7 bases, with 11 bases between them. CDR3 length: 13 residues. The V gene's germline CDR1 is DFQATT and CDR2 SNEGSKA (reference sequence).

There are many counts of this clonotype. The chain recombines TRBV12-3 or TRBV12-4 with TRBJ2-7, with 7 bases lining up with TRBD1. The CDR3 is 13 amino acids. V was pared by 8 bases and J by 2 bases, with 6 bases of the junction left unmatched. The CDR3 DNA sequence: TGTGCCAGCCGTACAGGGGTCGCCTACGAGCAGTACTTC. It encodes CASRTGVAYEQYF.

The CDR3 loop reads CASSLGILDKASYEQYF. The DNA of the CDR3 is TGTGCCAGCAGCTTAGGGATCTTGGACAAGGCCTCCTACGAGCAGTACTTC. V and J are TRBV7-9 and TRBJ2-7, with D possibly TRBD1 on 5 matching bases. CDR3 length equals 17 residues. Germline V CDR1 and CDR2: SEHNR, FQNEAQ (reference sequence). V lost 1 base and J lost 0, with 16 bases in between.

There are many counts of this clonotype. The chain carries TRBV9 and TRBJ1-5; no clear D. The CDR3 covers 15 residues. V was cut by 0 bases and J by 3 bases, with 10 bases left in between. Looked up from germline, CDR1 is SGDLS and CDR2 is YYNGEE. CDR3 in amino acids: CASSVGRAFNQPQHF. The CDR3 DNA is TGTGCCAGCAGCGTAGGGAGGGCCTTCAATCAGCCCCAGCATTTT.

This clonotype was recorded many times. The chain combines TRBV29-1 with TRBJ2-2; TRBD2 aligns across 12 bases. CDR3 length: 15 residues. Germline CDR1 reads SQVTM; CDR2 reads ANQGSEA. The trim removed 6 bases at V and 6 bases at J, leaving 8 bases unmatched. DNA for the CDR3: TGCAGCGTCCTGACTAGCGGGGGCCCCGCCGGGGAGCTGTTTTTT. Protein: CSVLTSGGPAGELFF.

V and J are TRBV5-1 and TRBJ1-1; 7 bases are shared with TRBD1. CDR1 is SGHRS and CDR2 is YFSETQ in the germline V gene. The CDR3 runs to 15 residues. With 4 bases clipped from V and 1 base from J, the junction kept 7 bases outside the gene matches. This CDR3 reads CASSGAGQKNTEAFF. CDR3 bases: TGCGCCAGCAGCGGCGCGGGACAGAAGAACACTGAAGCTTTCTTT.